The clone carrying this TCR beta chain appeared once. Its antigen is not known. The data belong to a study of T cell responses to AZD1222 COVID-19 vaccine. The wider study: Second-dose intervals of approximately 4 or approximately 12 weeks were pooled. Study findings and constraints: Among the donors, most were white British and more were female, and clonal diversity was possibly underestimated.

Trimming left V 3 bases short and J 3 bases short, with 8 bases between. Germline assignment: CDR1 LNHDA and CDR2 SQIVND (reference sequence). The CDR3 spans 13 residues. The method was immunoSEQ multiplex PCR; TCRdb's version includes in-frame clones alone and lacks a portion of them. The sample has about 160,000 clones, about 92% seen once. This clonotype originated in an adult in good health. The sequenced sample was peripheral blood, obtained on day 0 of AZD1222 vaccination. This chain uses TRBV19 with TRBJ1-2; D call uncertain. CDR3 sequence reads: CASSMEFDYGYTF. The CDR3 DNA sequence: TGTGCCAGTAGTATGGAGTTCGACTATGGCTACACCTTC. The full variable domain, its missing parts supplied by reference TRBV19 and TRBJ1-2, is DGGITQSPKYLFRKEGQNVTLSCEQNLNHDAMYWYRQDPGQGLRLIYYSQIVNDFQKGDIAEGYSVSREKKESFPLTVTSAQKNPTAFYLCASSMEFDYGYTFGSGTRLTVV.